This T cell receptor beta chain was recorded in a study of blood T cell repertoires in COVID-19. Looking at the study overall: Whether acute or convalescent, the COVID-19 samples came from the United States, Italy and Spain.

Adults between about 18 and 95 years of age took part from fewer than 30 US areas. Authors' methods: Scientists estimated how many nucleated cells there were by amplifying reference gene primers. TCRdb's table, derived via immunoSEQ multiplex PCR, lists solely in-frame clones and lacks some. V and J calls plus clone size are reproduced from that table; the DNA served to infer D and trimming. The table has about 240,000 clones, 86% seen once. This CDR3 has 11 residues. CDR1 and CDR2 from the germline V gene are MRHNA and SNTAGT. Trimming removed 6 bases from V and 10 bases from J; junction bases left unmatched: 2.

V gene TRBV6-4 combines with J gene TRBJ2-3, with 9 nucleotides matching TRBD2. Sequenced: PBMCs or T cells enriched from blood (not recorded which). This TCR came from a woman in her thirties or forties with acute COVID-19. The CDR3 loop is CASSLAGSQYF. The CDR3 DNA reads TGTGCCAGCAGCCTAGCGGGATCGCAGTATTTT.